The 9 T cell receptor beta chains reported below all come from one sample, sequenced in a study of blood T cell repertoires in COVID-19. Some clones are missing from TCRdb's copy, which holds only in-frame ones; the method was immunoSEQ multiplex PCR. The repertoire holds under 250,000 clones, with less than 85% as singletons. The sequencing input was peripheral blood. These receptors all stem from a woman between 65 and 79 years old with active or convalescent COVID-19.

The rearrangement uses TRBV11-3 and TRBJ1-1; D gene ambiguous. The germline V and J ends were trimmed by 6 bases and 4 bases, with 12 bases remaining between them. The germline V gene has CDR1 SGHNT and CDR2 YENEEA. The length of the CDR3 is 13 residues. CDR3: CASSFVGGTEAFF. The CDR3 DNA follows: TGTGCCAGCAGTTTTGTAGGAGGCACTGAAGCTTTCTTT. The full variable domain, in which reference TRBV11-3 and TRBJ1-1 provide the parts outside the CDR3, is EAGVVQSPRYKIIEKKQPVAFWCNPISGHNTLYWYLQNLGQGPELLIRYENEEAVDDSQLPKDRFSAERLKGVDSTLKIQPAELGDSAVYLCASSFVGGTEAFFGQGTRLTVV.

V and J are TRBV27 and TRBJ1-4, with 7 bases matching TRBD1. Trimming cost V 4 bases and J 6 bases; bases outside gene matches: 8. CDR1 and CDR2 from the germline V gene are MNHEY and SMNVEV (reference sequence). There are 15 residues in the CDR3. The CDR3 loop is CASSSSDDRDEKLFF. The CDR3, as DNA: TGTGCCAGCAGTTCATCCGATGACAGGGATGAAAAACTGTTTTTT.

The chain has TRBV19 and TRBJ1-4, with 7 bases fitting TRBD1. The junction had 8 bases not matched to a gene; V was cut back by 5 bases and J by 8 bases. This CDR3 region has 14 residues. Germline V lookup: CDR1 LNHDA, CDR2 SQIVND (reference sequence). CDR3 coding DNA: TGTGCCAGTAGTCCACGGGACAGTCCAGAAAAACTGTTTTTT. Amino acid sequence: CASSPRDSPEKLFF.

V and J are TRBV28 and TRBJ2-2, with no clear D. This CDR3 spans 13 amino acids. Per the germline V gene, CDR1 is MDHEN and CDR2 is SYDVKM. V lost 3 bases and J lost 4, with 6 bases in between. In DNA, the CDR3 is TGTGCCAGCAGTTTTACGGTCACCGGGGAGCTGTTTTTT. Encoded protein: CASSFTVTGELFF.

The gene calls are TRBV19 and TRBJ2-5; 7 nucleotides agree with TRBD1. This CDR3 is 14 amino acids long. Trimming took 7 bases from V and 1 from J; bases not matched to a gene: 6. Germline-derived CDR1 and CDR2 are LNHDA and SQIVND (reference sequence). The CDR3 region is CASKGGRGQETQYF. The CDR3 DNA is TGTGCCAGTAAAGGGGGCAGGGGCCAAGAGACCCAGTACTTC.

The chain combines TRBV7-2 with TRBJ2-7; 9 positions agree with TRBD1. Germline lookup yields CDR1 SGHTA and CDR2 FQGNSA. This CDR3 contains 14 residues. Trimming removed 6 bases from V and 2 bases from J; junction bases left unmatched: 5. For the CDR3, the DNA is TGTGCCAGCAGTCCGGGACAGGGACCCTACGAGCAGTACTTC. Its protein product is CASSPGQGPYEQYF.

The rearrangement joins TRBV19 to TRBJ1-2; D remains unclear. Germline loops: CDR1 LNHDA, CDR2 SQIVND (reference sequence). The length of the CDR3 is 14 residues. The V gene lost 4 bases and the J gene lost 6 bases, with 15 bases spanning the gap. CDR3 protein: CASSKGRTLDGYTF. CDR3 DNA sequence: TGTGCCAGTAGTAAAGGGAGAACCTTGGATGGCTACACCTTC.

V gene TRBV6-5 combines with J gene TRBJ2-1, with D possibly being TRBD2 (5 bases). This CDR3 comprises 15 residues. In germline, CDR1 is MNHEY, CDR2 SVGAGI. V was shortened by 2 bases and J by 2 bases, with 10 bases between the two germline ends. CDR3 residues: CASSYSGNAYNEQFF. The DNA of the CDR3 is TGTGCCAGCAGTTACAGCGGCAACGCCTACAATGAGCAGTTCTTC.

The V gene is TRBV5-1, the J gene TRBJ2-5; TRBD2 agrees at 12 bases. After removal of 3 bases from V and 4 bases from J, the junction contained 7 bases not matched to a gene. The CDR3 length is 16 residues. CDR1 SGHRS and CDR2 YFSETQ come from the germline V gene. The CDR3 loop reads CASSSAPSGGAETQYF. The CDR3, as DNA: TGCGCCAGCAGCTCAGCACCTAGCGGGGGGGCAGAGACCCAGTACTTC.